This TCR beta chain appears in the sequencing data of a study of OX40 agonist ivuxolimab in advanced cancers. Overall study: An anti-OX40 (CD134) antibody with agonistic activity, ivuxolimab, was administered to patients. Patients received ivuxolimab, an intravenous treatment, every 2 weeks at 0.01 to 10 mg/kg. Anti-PD-1, anti-PD-L1 or anti-CTLA-4 therapy given earlier was allowed, and around 40% had some.

The CDR3 consists of 12 residues. The trim removed 7 bases at V and 8 bases at J, leaving 5 bases unmatched. CDR1 MDHEN and CDR2 SYDVKM come from the germline V gene. Only in-frame clones appear in the TCRdb table, and some are missing; sequencing was by immunoSEQ multiplex PCR. The table shows tens of thousands of clones, with roughly nine tenths occurring only once. This sample comprised CD4+ or CD8+ T cells sorted from blood, obtained in a trial of the OX40 agonist ivuxolimab. The chain employs TRBV28 and TRBJ2-1, with 7 bases fitting TRBD2. The receptor was isolated from an adult with an advanced solid tumor such as melanoma, head and neck, liver or kidney cancer. DNA of the CDR3: TGTGCCAGCAACGAGGGAGGGGATGAGCAGTTCTTC. Translating it yields CASNEGGDEQFF. Together with reference TRBV28 and TRBJ2-1, the CDR3 gives the full variable domain: DVKVTQSSRYLVKRTGEKVFLECVQDMDHENMFWYRQDPGLGLRLIYFSYDVKMKEKGDIPEGYSVSREKKERFSLILESASTNQTSMYLCASNEGGDEQFFGPGTRLTVL.